The 26 T cell receptor beta chains presented below share a single source sample, sequenced in a study of blood T cells in healthy people across ages. A second roughly 7 to 12 cycle PCR used barcoded and J-beta primers. TCRdb passed the 5' RACE reads through MiXCR, listing each CDR3 protein once. The repertoire holds 750,000 to 950,000 distinct CDR3 sequences, with 20% to 30% as singletons. A further study also used this sample, focusing on T cells of mothers and their children.

Sequenced sample: blood. The receptors shown here come from a boy aged 10-17 years in good health.

The chain joins TRBV6-5 to TRBJ1-6; the D gene is possibly TRBD1 (5 bases). With 2 bases removed from V and 5 bases from J, the gap between germline ends came to 7 bases. The CDR3 has 14 residues. Looked up from germline, CDR1 is MNHEY and CDR2 is SVGAGI. The DNA for the CDR3 is TGTGCCAGCAGTTACGAGGACAATAATTCACCCCTCCACTTT. It codes for CASSYEDNNSPLHF.

CDR3 loop: CASSLVHEQFF. The CDR3 nucleotides are TGTGCCAGCAGTTTAGTCCATGAGCAGTTCTTC. This chain connects TRBV12-3 or TRBV12-4 to TRBJ2-1, with no clear D. CDR3 length: 11 residues. Trimming removed 1 base at V and 8 bases at J, with 3 bases between.

This clonotype has more than one count but fewer than ten. The chain links TRBV20-1 to TRBJ2-5, with D tentatively TRBD1 or TRBD2 (5 bases each). Germline V gives CDR1 DFQATT, CDR2 SNEGSKA (reference sequence). This CDR3 comprises 12 residues. Trimming removed 4 bases at V and 11 bases at J, with 17 bases between. CDR3 in DNA: TGCAGTGCTACCGACCAGGGCAGGGAGCAGTACTTC. It specifies CSATDQGREQYF.

This clonotype was detected only once. This chain links TRBV20-1 with TRBJ2-5; TRBD1 might be the D (5 bases). Judging by the DNA end, TRBJ2-7 fits better; the J call may be wrong. Germline V gene lookup returns CDR1 DFQATT and CDR2 SNEGSKA (reference sequence). This CDR3 is 15 amino acids long. The CDR3 loop reads CSARDPMGPSYEQYF. DNA of the CDR3: TGCAGTGCTAGAGATCCCATGGGGCCCTCCTACGAGCAGTACTTC.

The CDR3 spells CASSLPRAKNIQYF. The CDR3 coding sequence is TGTGCCAGCAGCTTGCCCAGGGCCAAAAACATTCAGTACTTC. The chain recombines TRBV11-2 with TRBJ2-4, with unresolved D. Germline CDR1 and CDR2: SGHAT and FQNNGV. Trimming stripped 3 bases from V and 1 base from J, with 7 bases between. The CDR3 contains 14 residues.

The chain links TRBV10-3 to TRBJ2-1, with 7 positions matching TRBD2. CDR1 and CDR2 (germline): ENHRY, SYGVKD. The CDR3 length is 11 residues. V gave up 11 bases and J gave up 7 bases; unmatched junction bases: 5. The CDR3 nucleotides are TGTGCCGTTCTGGGGGGGAATGAGCAGTTCTTC. This translates into CAVLGGNEQFF.

This clonotype has only a few counts. The chain joins TRBV6-5 to TRBJ1-4; tentative D call: TRBD1 (6 bases). V was shortened by 6 bases and J by 8 bases, with 13 bases between the two germline ends. Germline CDR1 is MNHEY and CDR2 is SVGAGI. This CDR3 is built from 13 residues. The CDR3 is CASRRGGREKLFF. CDR3 in DNA: TGTGCCAGCAGGCGGGGGGGCCGGGAAAAACTGTTTTTT.

This clonotype was seen more than once but under ten times. V is TRBV7-2 and J is TRBJ2-3; 9 bases are a match to TRBD2. Germline V lookup: CDR1 SGHTA, CDR2 FQGNSA. The CDR3 covers 14 residues. V shed 3 bases, J shed 3 bases, and the junction held 1 base outside the gene matches. CDR3 region: CASSFLAGTDTQYF. In DNA, the CDR3 is TGTGCCAGCAGCTTCCTAGCGGGGACAGATACGCAGTATTTT. Variable domain in full (rest from reference TRBV7-2 and TRBJ2-3): GAGVSQSPSNKVTEKGKDVELRCDPISGHTALYWYRQSLGQGLEFLIYFQGNSAPDKSGLPSDRFSAERTGGSVSTLTIQRTQQEDSAVYLCASSFLAGTDTQYFGPGTRLTVL.

This CDR3 reads CASSPQGVPETQYF. CDR3 coding DNA: TGTGCCAGCAGCCCACAGGGGGTCCCAGAGACCCAGTACTTC. The chain couples TRBV5-5 to TRBJ2-5; 8 bases map to TRBD1. Germline-derived CDR1 and CDR2 are SGHKS and YYEKEE (reference sequence). V was clipped by 4 bases and J by 4 bases; unmatched bases: 6. The CDR3 has 14 amino acids. The full variable domain, with the rest looked up from reference TRBV5-5 and TRBJ2-5, is DAGVTQSPTHLIKTRGQQVTLRCSPISGHKSVSWYQQVLGQGPQFIFQYYEKEERGRGNFPDRFSARQFPNYSSELNVNALLLGDSALYLCASSPQGVPETQYFGPGTRLLVL.

A note on this clonotype: Sequence at one end of the junction differs from germline and may be a read error. V and J are TRBV7-6 and TRBJ2-1; 8 bases are shared with TRBD1. This CDR3 has 15 amino acids. Germline CDR1 is SGHVS and CDR2 is FNYEAQ. The CDR3 nucleotides are TGTGACAGCAGCAACCGGGACAGGACCTACAATGAGCAGTTCTTC. This translates into CDSSNRDRTYNEQFF.

CDR3 in amino acids: CASSSQGAVGQPQHF. As DNA, the CDR3 is TGTGCCAGCAGTTCACAGGGGGCGGTCGGTCAGCCCCAGCATTTT. The chain employs TRBV12-3 or TRBV12-4 and TRBJ1-5; 9 bases line up with TRBD1. V lost 4 bases, J lost 6 bases, and 7 bases stayed unmatched. CDR3 length: 15 residues.

V usage is TRBV27 and J usage is TRBJ1-1; 7 nucleotides line up with TRBD1. The ends lost 4 bases at V and 4 bases at J; junction bases unmatched: 3. From germline, CDR1 is MNHEY and CDR2 SMNVEV (reference sequence). The CDR3 is made up of 13 amino acids. The CDR3 loop is CASSSGQATEAFF. The CDR3 nucleotides read TGTGCCAGCAGTTCCGGACAGGCCACTGAAGCTTTCTTT.

This clonotype was detected a few times. This chain links TRBV28 with TRBJ2-3; weak D call: TRBD1 (5 bases). Germline CDR1 and CDR2: MDHEN and SYDVKM. The CDR3 is 16 amino acids. The V gene lost 6 bases and the J gene lost 1 base, with 17 bases spanning the gap. The CDR3 nucleotides read TGTGCCAGCAGAGACAACAGGTTTGGGGGCACAGATACGCAGTATTTT. This translates into CASRDNRFGGTDTQYF.

This clonotype was observed at least ten times. The chain has TRBV7-2 and TRBJ1-2, with 8 positions matching TRBD1. J lost 4 bases, V lost 5 bases, and 3 bases had no gene match. The CDR3 consists of 13 residues. Germline CDR1 SGHTA, CDR2 FQGNSA. In DNA form, the CDR3 reads TGTGCCAGCAGCATTGACAGGGGCTATGGCTACACCTTC. It encodes CASSIDRGYGYTF. The variable domain in full, with the rest retrieved from reference TRBV7-2 and TRBJ1-2, is GAGVSQSPSNKVTEKGKDVELRCDPISGHTALYWYRQSLGQGLEFLIYFQGNSAPDKSGLPSDRFSAERTGGSVSTLTIQRTQQEDSAVYLCASSIDRGYGYTFGSGTRLTVV.

This clonotype was recorded only once. The chain is built from TRBV4-1 and TRBJ1-2, with 9 bases identical to TRBD1. The CDR3 length is 16 residues. Germline V gene lookup returns CDR1 MGHRA and CDR2 YSYEKL. Unmatched junction bases numbered 6, after V lost 0 bases and J lost 4 bases. CDR3: CASSQDPQGASYGYTF. The CDR3 DNA reads as TGCGCCAGCAGCCAAGACCCACAGGGGGCGAGCTATGGCTACACCTTC.

This clonotype was seen a few times. This chain connects TRBV27 to TRBJ2-1, with 15 bases fitting TRBD2. V gave up 0 bases and J gave up 0 bases; unmatched junction bases: 3. Germline CDR1 MNHEY, CDR2 SMNVEV (reference sequence). The CDR3 extends over 19 amino acids. The chain's CDR3 is CASSLSRTSGGASYNEQFF. The CDR3 DNA reads as TGTGCCAGCAGTTTATCGAGGACTAGCGGGGGGGCCTCCTACAATGAGCAGTTCTTC.

This clonotype was picked up a small number of times. This chain connects TRBV18 to TRBJ2-4; either TRBD1 or TRBD2 may supply D (5 bases each). CDR1 and CDR2 from the germline V gene are KGHSH and LQKENI. Trimming cost V 3 bases and J 9 bases, with 18 bases left between them. The length of the CDR3 is 15 residues. Written as DNA, the CDR3 is TGTGCCAGCTCACCCCGGGACCAGGTTGGAGGCATTCAGTACTTC. Translating gives CASSPRDQVGGIQYF.

This chain links TRBV5-1 with TRBJ1-6; 7 positions agree with TRBD1. Germline V gene sequence: CDR1 SGHRS, CDR2 YFSETQ. V dropped 4 bases and J dropped 11; count of bases not matched to a gene: 6. CDR3 length: 13 amino acids. CDR3 region: CASSLGTEPPLHF. CDR3 bases: TGCGCCAGCAGCCTCGGGACAGAACCACCCCTCCACTTT. The entire variable domain, with the rest obtained from reference TRBV5-1 and TRBJ1-6, is as follows: KAGVTQTPRYLIKTRGQQVTLSCSPISGHRSVSWYQQTPGQGLQFLFEYFSETQRNKGNFPGRFSGRQFSNSRSEMNVSTLELGDSALYLCASSLGTEPPLHFGNGTRLTVT.

This clonotype was counted between two and nine times. The V and J genes are TRBV6-5 and TRBJ1-2; 8 bases agree with TRBD1. The CDR3 is made up of 14 amino acids. Trimming at V came to 2 bases and at J to 5 bases, leaving 4 bases not matched to a gene. The germline V gene has CDR1 MNHEY and CDR2 SVGAGI. The CDR3 reads CASSYLRQGYGYTF. In DNA, the CDR3 is TGTGCCAGCAGTTACCTCAGACAGGGGTATGGCTACACCTTC.

The genes are TRBV10-2 and TRBJ1-5; 9 positions agree with TRBD1. Looked up from germline, CDR1 is WSHSY and CDR2 is SAAADI. CDR3 size: 16 residues. J gave up 6 bases and V 2 bases, and 8 bases lay outside the gene matches. CDR3 bases: TGCGCCAGCAGTGAGCCGGACAGGGGACTAGGTCAGCCCCAGCATTTT. It yields the protein CASSEPDRGLGQPQHF.

Ten or more counts support this clonotype. The J gene is TRBJ2-2, the V gene TRBV5-5, with D unclear. CDR1 and CDR2 (germline): SGHKS, YYEKEE (reference sequence). The V gene lost 3 bases and the J gene lost 2 bases, with 8 bases spanning the gap. This CDR3 is built from 14 residues. The CDR3: CASSSGPNTGELFF. Here the CDR3 DNA reads TGTGCCAGCAGCTCCGGACCCAACACCGGGGAGCTGTTTTTT.

The chain links TRBV5-1 to TRBJ2-3; D might be TRBD1 (5 bases). Germline-derived CDR1 and CDR2 are SGHRS and YFSETQ. V was clipped by 3 bases and J by 4 bases, with 15 bases between them. CDR3 length: 15 amino acids. The CDR3 sequence: CASSSGAHAADTQYF. CDR3 DNA sequence: TGCGCCAGCAGCTCTGGGGCCCACGCCGCAGATACGCAGTATTTT. Full variable domain (outside the CDR3, taken from reference TRBV5-1 and TRBJ2-3): KAGVTQTPRYLIKTRGQQVTLSCSPISGHRSVSWYQQTPGQGLQFLFEYFSETQRNKGNFPGRFSGRQFSNSRSEMNVSTLELGDSALYLCASSSGAHAADTQYFGPGTRLTVL.

Details on this clonotype: One end of the junction is discordant with germline, which a read error may explain. The chain has TRBV5-5 and TRBJ1-2; 8 bases match TRBD1. Germline V gene data show CDR1 as SGHKS and CDR2 as YYEKEE (reference sequence). CDR3 size: 15 residues. The CDR3 region has the DNA TGTGCCGGCAGCTTGGTAGCAGGGGGCTGGGATGGCTACACCTTC. It yields the protein CAGSLVAGGWDGYTF.

This clonotype was seen a few times. The chain has TRBV20-1 and TRBJ2-5, with 7 bases lining up with TRBD2. Germline assignment: CDR1 DFQATT and CDR2 SNEGSKA (reference sequence). V lost 3 bases, J lost 2 bases, and 6 bases stayed unmatched. This CDR3 contains 14 residues. The CDR3 DNA reads TGCAGTGCTAGCCCAGCGGGGAATCAAGAGACCCAGTACTTC. Protein: CSASPAGNQETQYF.

To note about this clonotype: Given a much more abundant clone one base away, this may be a read error. The chain joins TRBV24-1 to TRBJ2-5, with 10 bases identical to TRBD1. The DNA end favors TRBJ2-7, so the J call may be wrong. CDR1 is KGHDR, CDR2 SFDVKD, per germline. The CDR3 extends over 15 amino acids. CDR3: CATSDSGTGAYEQYF. For the CDR3, the DNA is TGTGCCACCAGTGATTCCGGGACAGGGGCCTACGAGCAGTACTTC.

CDR3 nucleotide sequence: TGTGCCAGCAGCTTAGCGGGTATAAGGGTCCCCGGGGAGCTGTTTTTT. Translating it yields CASSLAGIRVPGELFF. V and J are TRBV7-2 and TRBJ2-2; D not certain. The germline V and J ends were trimmed by 0 bases and 6 bases, with 14 bases remaining between them. Germline V CDR1 and CDR2: SGHTA, FQGNSA. The CDR3 length is 16 residues.